The clone carrying this T cell receptor beta chain appeared a few times. The antigen remains undetermined. This CDR3 region has 13 residues. The ends were cut back, 6 bases at V and 4 bases at J, with 12 bases in the middle. Germline CDR1 reads SNHLY; CDR2 reads FYNNEI. This entry belongs to a study of T cells in Graves' hyperthyroidism and ophthalmopathy. Points from the study as a whole: Among thyroid clonotypes expanded above 0.001, most also appeared in blood.

TCR beta CDR3 region amplification was performed from RNA transcripts. With the HTBI primer set, the TCR CDR3 went through a first round of RT-PCR. Each CDR3 protein is one row after TCRdb ran MiXCR on the multiplex PCR reads. The repertoire includes around 620,000 distinct CDR3 sequences, under 60% of them detected once, and around 20% sits in the top ten. This receptor was taken from an adult woman with Graves' disease, either hyperthyroidism or ophthalmopathy (not recorded which). Sample: peripheral blood or thyroid tissue (not recorded which). V gene TRBV2 combines with J gene TRBJ2-5; D possibly uses TRBD1 or TRBD2 (5 bases each). The CDR3 DNA reads TGTGCCAGCAGCCTACTAGGGGCAGAGACCCAGTACTTC. Translation: CASSLLGAETQYF.